This T cell receptor (beta chain) was sequenced for a study of cytomegalovirus exposure and HLA in healthy donors. This clone was observed a handful of times. The PCR had 60 Vbeta and 13 Jbeta primers. Sequenced by immunoSEQ multiplex PCR; TCRdb stores in-frame clones only, minus some. Seen here are over 150,000 clones, about 77% observed once, and the top ten hold roughly 7%. The source material was PBMCs. This clonotype was sampled from a male donor in good health and CMV-seropositive.

The CDR3 bases are TGTGCCAGCAGTGAACAGGGTGGAAACACCATATATTTT. As protein: CASSEQGGNTIYF. The V gene is TRBV2, the J gene TRBJ1-3; maybe TRBD1 (5 bases). The germline gives CDR1 SNHLY, CDR2 FYNNEI. V lost 2 bases and J 3 bases, leaving 5 bases between the germline ends. There are 13 residues in the CDR3. Based on the CDR3 plus reference TRBV2 and TRBJ1-3, the full variable domain is EPEVTQTPSHQVTQMGQEVILRCVPISNHLYFYWYRQILGQKVEFLVSFYNNEISEKSEIFDDQFSVERPDGSNFTLKIRSTKLEDSAMYFCASSEQGGNTIYFGEGSWLTVV.